This TCR beta chain was sequenced during a study of radiotherapy plus CTLA-4 blockade in lung cancer. The germline V and J ends were trimmed by 5 bases and 0 bases, with 19 bases remaining between them. Germline loops: CDR1 LNHNV, CDR2 YYDKDF (reference sequence). The CDR3 sequence is 17 residues long. Clones were sequenced by immunoSEQ multiplex PCR, and TCRdb holds only the in-frame ones, with some missing. The table has some 73,000 clones, 70% to 85% seen once. The chain recombines TRBV15 with TRBJ1-1; a weak D match, TRBD1 (5 bases). The source is a human donor with non-small cell lung cancer whose response to radiotherapy plus ipilimumab could not be evaluated. Sequencing was performed on peripheral blood, taken from a patient treated with radiotherapy plus ipilimumab. This CDR3 is CATSPELSSGMNTEAFF. The CDR3 DNA is TGTGCCACCAGCCCTGAACTATCCTCAGGGATGAACACTGAAGCTTTCTTT.